This is a list of T cell receptor beta chains from one sample in a study of beta chain features in type 1 diabetes. Profiled with immunoSEQ multiplex PCR; TCRdb holds only in-frame clones, not every one. The data show more than 85,000 clones, roughly 43% seen once. Sequencing input: stem cell memory CD4+ T cells from blood. Receptors originate from a woman aged 18-35 years in good health. Both conserved end residues are part of each CDR3. Each record gives: V gene, D gene, J gene, clone size, CDR3 protein, CDR3 DNA. A D gene is named only where the DNA matches it firmly. Clone size, where shown, is once, few, many, or a class for clones that have expanded.

TRBV29-1	-	TRBJ2-7	few	CSVGPGYEQYF	TGCAGCGTCGGACCGGGATACGAGCAGTACTTC
TRBV15	TRBD1	TRBJ1-5	-	CATSLWTGTGSNQPQHF	TGTGCCACCAGCCTATGGACAGGGACGGGGAGCAATCAGCCCCAGCATTTT
TRBV5-1	TRBD1	TRBJ2-3	few	CASSIGQGATDTQYF	TGCGCCAGCAGCATAGGACAGGGGGCAACAGATACGCAGTATTTT
TRBV7-8	-	TRBJ2-7	-	CASSFYSGANDEQYF	TGTGCCAGCAGCTTTTATTCAGGGGCTAACGACGAGCAGTACTTC
TRBV11-2	-	TRBJ1-1	-	CASSLARGTEAFF	TGTGCCAGCAGCTTAGCAAGGGGTACTGAAGCTTTCTTT
TRBV18	-	TRBJ2-2	few	CASSPGDANTGELFF	TGTGCCAGCTCACCGGGAGACGCGAACACCGGGGAGCTGTTTTTT
TRBV7-2	-	TRBJ2-2	-	CASSSRTGENTGELFF	TGTGCCAGCAGCTCCCGGACTGGTGAGAACACCGGGGAGCTGTTTTTT
TRBV27	TRBD1	TRBJ2-7	-	CASSQGTETYEQYF	TGTGCCAGCAGTCAGGGGACAGAAACTTACGAGCAGTACTTC
TRBV18	-	TRBJ2-3	-	CASSTHNTDTQYF	TGTGCCAGCTCAACGCACAACACAGATACGCAGTATTTT
TRBV4-3	-	TRBJ2-6	few	CASSQLLRTNPGANVLTF	TGCGCCAGCAGCCAACTTTTAAGGACAAACCCTGGGGCCAACGTCCTGACTTTC
TRBV7-9	-	TRBJ2-3	-	CASSLGSGTATQYF	TGTGCCAGCAGCTTAGGTAGCGGGACAGCTACGCAGTATTTT
TRBV19	-	TRBJ2-1	-	CASSLSVYEQFF	TGTGCCAGTAGTCTTAGCGTTTACGAGCAGTTCTTC
TRBV29-1	TRBD1	TRBJ1-1	-	CSGFQGQGNPNTEAFF	TGCAGCGGCTTCCAGGGACAGGGGAATCCGAACACTGAAGCTTTCTTT
TRBV6-5	TRBD1	TRBJ2-1	once	CASKAGTVAYEQFF	TGTGCCAGCAAGGCCGGGACAGTGGCATATGAGCAGTTCTTC
TRBV11-1	-	TRBJ2-5	few	CASSSAQMTQYF	TGTGCCAGCAGCTCCGCGCAAATGACCCAGTACTTC
TRBV6-5	-	TRBJ2-7	-	CASSYREAGRGEQYF	TGTGCCAGCAGTTACCGCGAGGCGGGGAGAGGCGAGCAGTACTTC
TRBV7-2	TRBD2	TRBJ2-3	-	CASSFGTSRDTQYF	TGTGCCAGCAGCTTCGGGACTAGCAGAGATACGCAGTATTTT
TRBV27	-	TRBJ2-7	-	CASSLRSAYEQYF	TGTGCCAGCAGTTTACGCTCAGCCTACGAGCAGTACTTC
TRBV15	TRBD2	TRBJ2-1	-	CATRRDYRWNEQFF	TGTGCCACCAGACGGGACTACCGATGGAATGAGCAGTTCTTC
TRBV2	-	TRBJ2-1	-	CASSELEALGPYNEQFF	TGTGCCAGCAGTGAACTTGAAGCCCTGGGCCCCTACAATGAGCAGTTCTTC